This T cell receptor beta chain was sequenced in a study of cytomegalovirus exposure and HLA in healthy donors. For the study at large: The early release's HLA-typed donors yielded some 85 million unique TCRs. Study-level findings and limits: Near-uniform donor sequencing depth was presumed by presence/absence analyses. TCR beta sequences numbering around 15,000 were associated with HLA alleles at 0.05 false discovery rate in a later analysis.

This CDR3 spans 14 amino acids. V was cut by 7 bases and J by 7 bases, with 20 bases left in between. CDR1 and CDR2 from the germline V gene are MNHNS and SASEGT. The primer mix had 60 Vbeta and 13 Jbeta primers. Libraries were prepared by immunoSEQ multiplex PCR; TCRdb keeps only in-frame clonotypes and omits some of them. The sample carries roughly 110,000 clones, just over 70% recorded once. In the case of this clone: Its antigen is not known.

This rearrangement joins TRBV6-1 to TRBJ2-7; D perhaps matches TRBD2 (6 bases). Sequences were obtained from PBMCs. The sequence was obtained from a boy younger than 18 in good health and CMV-seronegative. The CDR3 DNA reads TGTGCCAGCACCTCCGGGCGGCTTGGGGGGGAGCAGTACTTC. It translates to CASTSGRLGGEQYF.